Reported below is one T cell receptor beta chain. There is no known antigen for this receptor. No much larger clone is present one base from it, and per-base qualities are unavailable. The data belong to a study of OX40 agonist ivuxolimab in advanced cancers. For the study in its entirety: The costimulatory receptor OX40 (CD134) was targeted by ivuxolimab, a fully human IgG2 agonistic monoclonal antibody. Intravenous ivuxolimab was administered to patients every 2 weeks at six dose levels: 0.01, 0.1, 0.3, 1.5, 3 and 10 mg/kg. Of the approximately 50 patients in dose escalation, about 20 had hepatocellular carcinoma, approximately 15 had melanoma, 9 had renal cell carcinoma and 9 had head and neck cancer. In the dose-escalation cohort, 65% to 85% of patients were male, and the mean age was approximately 60 years with a range of about 20 to 90. Prior anti-PD-1, anti-PD-L1 or anti-CTLA-4 therapy was permitted, and 40% to 50% of dose-escalation patients had received checkpoint inhibitors. Partial responses were achieved by three dose-escalation patients, of whom one had hepatocellular carcinoma and two had cutaneous melanoma. The purpose of peripheral TCRbeta sequencing was to test whether ivuxolimab changed TCR sequence diversity and led to clonal T-cell expansion. The paper describes the monotherapy dose-escalation part (N ≈ 49 patients) of the phase I trial of ivuxolimab. Here is what the overall study found, with its caveats: In partial responders in the 0.1-3.0 mg/kg groups, normalized peripheral clonal expansion was found to be among the lowest, especially among CD8+ T cells. On average, CD8+ T cells showed more expanded clones than CD4+ T cells after ivuxolimab. Antigen specificity was not determined for the clonally expanded peripheral T cells. At doses of 0.1 to 3.0 mg/kg, clonal expansion of both CD4+ and CD8+ blood T cells was observed from baseline to week 6. Low levels of normalized T-cell clonal expansion were also seen in some patients who did not respond.

To sequence the TCRbeta CDR3 region, genomic DNA was isolated from the sorted cells. TCRbeta CDR3 regions were sequenced using the immunoSEQ Assay. TCRdb holds this immuneACCESS table with in-frame rearrangements only. Some clones are missing; in checked studies, unresolved V genes explain under half, and the rest has no known cause. The sample profile shows over 30,000 clones; around 80% of them were found once. Roughly 20% of the sample rests with the top ten. Patients with autoimmune disease history or receiving systemic immunosuppression were excluded from the trial. In every dose cohort, peripheral blood was drawn for TCR sequencing at baseline, cycle 4 day 1, and cycle 7 day 1. Samples came from an open-label, multicenter, first-in-human phase I dose-escalation trial of ivuxolimab. The trial enrolled adults with locally advanced or metastatic head and neck squamous cell, hepatocellular, melanoma or renal cell carcinoma. Before TCR sequencing, CD4+ and CD8+ T cells were separately sorted from peripheral blood.

This TCR was recovered from an adult with an advanced solid tumor such as melanoma, head and neck, liver or kidney cancer. The source was CD4+ or CD8+ T cells sorted from blood, collected in a trial of the OX40 agonist ivuxolimab.

The CDR3 has the sequence CASSTSGRDTQYF. At the DNA level, the sequence is TGTGCCAGCTCGACTAGCGGAAGAGATACGCAGTATTTT. The V and J segments used are TRBV28 and TRBJ2-3; the junction holds 9 bases that match TRBD2. The germline V end is reduced by 8 bases and the J end by 5 bases; junction bases left unmatched: 5. Including the terminal cysteine and phenylalanine, the CDR3 comprises 13 residues. CDR3 DNA only is kept here, 39 bases in frame from base 1. The germline V gene yields MDHEN for CDR1 and SYDVKM for CDR2.